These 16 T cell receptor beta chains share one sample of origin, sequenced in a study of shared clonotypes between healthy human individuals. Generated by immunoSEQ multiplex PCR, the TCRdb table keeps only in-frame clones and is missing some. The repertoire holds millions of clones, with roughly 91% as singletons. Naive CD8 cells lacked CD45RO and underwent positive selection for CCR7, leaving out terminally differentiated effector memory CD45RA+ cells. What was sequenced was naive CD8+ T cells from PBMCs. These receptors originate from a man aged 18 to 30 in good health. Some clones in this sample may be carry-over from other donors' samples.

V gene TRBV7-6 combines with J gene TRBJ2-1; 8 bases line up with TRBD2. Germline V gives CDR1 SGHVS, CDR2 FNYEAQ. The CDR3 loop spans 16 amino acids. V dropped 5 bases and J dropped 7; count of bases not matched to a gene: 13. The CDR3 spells CASSPGSLAVLNEQFF. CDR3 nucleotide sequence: TGTGCCAGCAGCCCAGGTTCACTAGCGGTCCTTAATGAGCAGTTCTTC.

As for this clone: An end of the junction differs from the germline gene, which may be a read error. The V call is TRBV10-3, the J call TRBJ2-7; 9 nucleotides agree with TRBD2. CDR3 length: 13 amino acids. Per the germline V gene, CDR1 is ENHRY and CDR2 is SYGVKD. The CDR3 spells CAISDLTSGPWKF. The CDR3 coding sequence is TGTGCCATCAGTGACCTTACTAGCGGGCCTTGGAAGTTC.

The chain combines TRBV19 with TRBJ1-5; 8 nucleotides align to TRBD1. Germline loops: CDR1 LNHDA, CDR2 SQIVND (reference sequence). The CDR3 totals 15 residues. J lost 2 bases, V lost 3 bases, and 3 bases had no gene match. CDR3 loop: CASSMTGAGNQPQHF. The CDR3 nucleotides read TGTGCCAGTAGTATGACAGGGGCGGGCAATCAGCCCCAGCATTTT.

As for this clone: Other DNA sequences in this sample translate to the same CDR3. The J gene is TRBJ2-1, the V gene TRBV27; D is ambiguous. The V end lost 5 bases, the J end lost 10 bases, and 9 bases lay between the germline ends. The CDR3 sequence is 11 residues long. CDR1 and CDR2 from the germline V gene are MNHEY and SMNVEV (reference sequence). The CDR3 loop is CASSPGGEQFF. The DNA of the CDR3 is TGTGCCAGCAGTCCCGGTGGGGAGCAGTTCTTC.

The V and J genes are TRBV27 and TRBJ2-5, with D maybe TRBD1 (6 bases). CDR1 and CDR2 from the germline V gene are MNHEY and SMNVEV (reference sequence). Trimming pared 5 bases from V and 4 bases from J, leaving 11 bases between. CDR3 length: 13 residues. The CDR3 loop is CASSKDRRETQYF. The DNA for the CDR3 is TGTGCCAGCAGTAAAGACAGGAGAGAGACCCAGTACTTC.

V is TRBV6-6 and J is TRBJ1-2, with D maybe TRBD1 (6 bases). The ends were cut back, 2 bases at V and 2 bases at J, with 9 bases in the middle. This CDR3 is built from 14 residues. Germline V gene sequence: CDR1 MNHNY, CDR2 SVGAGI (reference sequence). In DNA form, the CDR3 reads TGTGCCAGCAGTTACAGGCAGGGGAACTATGGCTACACCTTC. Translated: CASSYRQGNYGYTF.

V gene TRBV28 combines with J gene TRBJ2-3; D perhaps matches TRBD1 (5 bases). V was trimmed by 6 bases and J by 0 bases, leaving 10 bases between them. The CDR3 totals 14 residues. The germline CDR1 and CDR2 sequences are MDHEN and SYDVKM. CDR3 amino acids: CASSSTVSTDTQYF. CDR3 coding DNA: TGTGCCAGCAGCTCGACAGTTAGCACAGATACGCAGTATTTT.

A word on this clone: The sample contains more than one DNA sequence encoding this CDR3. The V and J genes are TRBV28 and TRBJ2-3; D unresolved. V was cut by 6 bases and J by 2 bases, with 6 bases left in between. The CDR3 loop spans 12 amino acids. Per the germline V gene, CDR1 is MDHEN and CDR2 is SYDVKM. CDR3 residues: CASSPDTDTQYF. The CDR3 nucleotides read TGTGCCAGCAGCCCCGACACAGATACGCAGTATTTT.

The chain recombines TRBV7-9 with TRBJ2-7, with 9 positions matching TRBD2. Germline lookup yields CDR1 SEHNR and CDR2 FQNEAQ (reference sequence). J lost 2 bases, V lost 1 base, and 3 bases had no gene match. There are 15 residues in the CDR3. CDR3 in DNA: TGTGCCAGCAGCTTAGAGACTAGCGGAACCTACGAGCAGTACTTC. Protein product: CASSLETSGTYEQYF.

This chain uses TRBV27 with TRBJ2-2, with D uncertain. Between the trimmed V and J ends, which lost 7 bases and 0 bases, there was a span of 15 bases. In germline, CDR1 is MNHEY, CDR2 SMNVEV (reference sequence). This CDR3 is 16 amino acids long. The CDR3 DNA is TGTGCCAGCAAGAGTTGGTCTGAAGCGAACACCGGGGAGCTGTTTTTT. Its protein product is CASKSWSEANTGELFF.

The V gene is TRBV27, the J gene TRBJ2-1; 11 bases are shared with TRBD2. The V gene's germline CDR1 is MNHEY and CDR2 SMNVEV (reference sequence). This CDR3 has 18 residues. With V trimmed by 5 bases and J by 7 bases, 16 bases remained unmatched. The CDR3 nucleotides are TGTGCCAGCAGTACAACTAGCGGGAGTCGGTATATAGGGAATGAGCAGTTCTTC. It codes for CASSTTSGSRYIGNEQFF.

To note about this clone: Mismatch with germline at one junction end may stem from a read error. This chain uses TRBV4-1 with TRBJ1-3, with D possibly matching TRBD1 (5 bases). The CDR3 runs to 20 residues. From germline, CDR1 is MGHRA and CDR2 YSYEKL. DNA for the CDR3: TGCGCCAGCAGCCAAGAAAGACAGCCTGTACTACCCTACTCTGAAAACACCATATATTTT. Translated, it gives CASSQERQPVLPYSENTIYF.

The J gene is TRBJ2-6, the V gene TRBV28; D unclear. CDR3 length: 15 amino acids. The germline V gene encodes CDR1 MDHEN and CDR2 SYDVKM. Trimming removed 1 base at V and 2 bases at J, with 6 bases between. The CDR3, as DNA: TGTGCCAGCAGTTTATACATCGCTGGGGCCAACGTCCTGACTTTC. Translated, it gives CASSLYIAGANVLTF. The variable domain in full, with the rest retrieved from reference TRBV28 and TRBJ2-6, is DVKVTQSSRYLVKRTGEKVFLECVQDMDHENMFWYRQDPGLGLRLIYFSYDVKMKEKGDIPEGYSVSREKKERFSLILESASTNQTSMYLCASSLYIAGANVLTFGAGSRLTVL.

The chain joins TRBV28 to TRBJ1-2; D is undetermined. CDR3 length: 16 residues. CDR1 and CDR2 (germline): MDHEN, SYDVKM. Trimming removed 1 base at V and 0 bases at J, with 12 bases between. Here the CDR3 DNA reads TGTGCCAGCAGTTTATTGAGCCACAAAGCTAACTATGGCTACACCTTC. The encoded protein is CASSLLSHKANYGYTF.

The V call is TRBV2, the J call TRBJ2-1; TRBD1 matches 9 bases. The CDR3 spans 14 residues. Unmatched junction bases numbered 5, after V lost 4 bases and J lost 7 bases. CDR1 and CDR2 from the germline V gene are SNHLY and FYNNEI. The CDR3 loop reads CASSGGTGLNEQFF. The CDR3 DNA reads TGTGCCAGCAGTGGTGGGACAGGGCTGAATGAGCAGTTCTTC. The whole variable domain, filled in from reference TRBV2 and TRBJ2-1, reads EPEVTQTPSHQVTQMGQEVILRCVPISNHLYFYWYRQILGQKVEFLVSFYNNEISEKSEIFDDQFSVERPDGSNFTLKIRSTKLEDSAMYFCASSGGTGLNEQFFGPGTRLTVL.

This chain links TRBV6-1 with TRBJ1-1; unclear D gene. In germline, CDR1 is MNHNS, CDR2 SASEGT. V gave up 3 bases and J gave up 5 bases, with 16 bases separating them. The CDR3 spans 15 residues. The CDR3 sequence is CASSDLLSLRTEAFF. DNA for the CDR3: TGTGCCAGCAGTGACCTCCTAAGCCTCCGTACTGAAGCTTTCTTT.